These T cell receptor beta chains were read from a single sample in a study of blood T cells in healthy people across ages. TCRdb processed the 5' RACE reads anew with MiXCR; each CDR3 protein has one entry. The sample has about 640,000 distinct CDR3 sequences; roughly two fifths are singletons. What was sequenced was blood. These receptors were collected from a man older than 75 in good health. The CDR3 runs from the conserved cysteine through the conserved F or W. D genes are given only for firm matches. Only part of the rows carry a size: once, few, many, or a class if the clone is expanded.

D: TRBD2; size: .; J: TRBJ2-2; V: TRBV6-5; DNA: TGTGCCAGCCGCCTGATCGGGGGGGGGGAGCTGTTTTTT; CDR3: CASRLIGGGELFF
D: TRBD1; size: .; J: TRBJ2-1; V: TRBV27; DNA: TGTGCCAGCAGTCCCGGGACAGGGTTCAACGATGAGCAGTTCTTC; CDR3: CASSPGTGFNDEQFF
D: .; size: .; J: TRBJ2-5; V: TRBV5-5; DNA: TGTGCCAGCAGCTTAGTTCTTGAGACCCGGTACTTC; CDR3: CASSLVLETRYF
D: .; size: few; J: TRBJ2-5; V: TRBV5-6; DNA: TGTGCCAGCAGCTTGTCAGGGCCTGGAGAGACCCAGTACTTC; CDR3: CASSLSGPGETQYF
D: .; size: many; J: TRBJ1-4; V: TRBV20-1; DNA: TGCAGTGCTAGAGATCGAAGGATATCCCATGAAAAACTGTTTTTT; CDR3: CSARDRRISHEKLFF
D: .; size: many; J: TRBJ2-3; V: TRBV20-1; DNA: TGCAGTGCTAGAGATCGGGGTACGCAGTATTTT; CDR3: CSARDRGTQYF
D: .; size: .; J: TRBJ1-4; V: TRBV5-1; DNA: TGCGCCAGCAGCTTTCGACAGTCTAATGAAAAACTGTTTTTT; CDR3: CASSFRQSNEKLFF
D: .; size: few; J: TRBJ2-5; V: TRBV20-1; DNA: TGCAGTGCCCCCTACCGAGCGAGCGAAGAGACCCAGTACTTC; CDR3: CSAPYRASEETQYF
D: .; size: .; J: TRBJ2-5; V: TRBV2; DNA: TGTGCCAGCAGTGAAGGGGGGGCTGGGGGAGAGACCCAGTACTTC; CDR3: CASSEGGAGGETQYF
D: TRBD1; size: few; J: TRBJ2-5; V: TRBV7-8; DNA: TGTGCCAGCAGCTACCGGGACAGACAAGAGACCCAGTACTTC; CDR3: CASSYRDRQETQYF
D: TRBD1; size: .; J: TRBJ2-7; V: TRBV7-9; DNA: TGTGCCAGCAGCTTAGCCACAGGGGGCATCGACGAGCAGTACTTC; CDR3: CASSLATGGIDEQYF
D: .; size: .; J: TRBJ2-5; V: TRBV7-6; DNA: TGTGCCAGCAGCGCCATGGTAGGGGGGCCCAAACAAGAGACCCAGTACTTC; CDR3: CASSAMVGGPKQETQYF
D: TRBD1; size: .; J: TRBJ2-3; V: TRBV5-1; DNA: TGCGCCAGCAGCCCCTGGGACAGGGGCCAGGATACGCAGTATTTT; CDR3: CASSPWDRGQDTQYF
D: .; size: many; J: TRBJ2-3; V: TRBV29-1; DNA: TGCAGCGTTGACGGCATGGCTGGACGCGGTACGCAGTATTTT; CDR3: CSVDGMAGRGTQYF
D: .; size: few; J: TRBJ2-4; V: TRBV6-2/TRBV6-3; DNA: TGTGCCAGCAGTCCCGCGATAGCCCAGTACTTC; CDR3: CASSPAIAQYF
D: TRBD1; size: .; J: TRBJ2-7; V: TRBV28; DNA: TGTGCCAGCAAGAAAGGGGGCCGATACGAGCAGTACTTC; CDR3: CASKKGGRYEQYF
D: TRBD1; size: few; J: TRBJ2-5; V: TRBV6-2/TRBV6-3; DNA: TGTGCCAGCAGTTCTGGAAGGTGGACAGGGTCCGAGACCCAGTACTTC; CDR3: CASSSGRWTGSETQYF
D: .; size: .; J: TRBJ2-3; V: TRBV30; DNA: TGTGCCTGGAGTGTACAAGAGCATACGCAGTATTTT; CDR3: CAWSVQEHTQYF
D: .; size: once; J: TRBJ2-1; V: TRBV7-8; DNA: TGTGCCAGCAGATCGACAGGAAGCTCCTACAATGAGCAGTTCTTC; CDR3: CASRSTGSSYNEQFF
D: .; size: many; J: TRBJ2-7; V: TRBV28; DNA: TGTGCCAGCAGTGTCCCCGGGGCGAAGTTCTACGAGCAGTACTTC; CDR3: CASSVPGAKFYEQYF
D: TRBD2; size: .; J: TRBJ2-7; V: TRBV11-2; DNA: TGTGCCAGCAGCTTAGTCGGGGGAGGGCTGTACGAGCAGTACTTC; CDR3: CASSLVGGGLYEQYF
D: .; size: many; J: TRBJ2-7; V: TRBV24-1; DNA: TGTGCCACCAGTGATGCCAACGATTACGAGCAGTACTTC; CDR3: CATSDANDYEQYF
D: .; size: .; J: TRBJ2-5; V: TRBV27; DNA: TGTGCCAGCCGTTTGTTTAGGCCCCGTAGGAACCAAGAGACCCAGTACTTC; CDR3: CASRLFRPRRNQETQYF
D: .; size: .; J: TRBJ2-5; V: TRBV2; DNA: TGTGCCAGCGGCTTCGAACGGGGGGCTCAAGAGACCCAGTACTTC; CDR3: CASGFERGAQETQYF
D: .; size: .; J: TRBJ1-2; V: TRBV6-5; DNA: TGTGCCGCTCGAGGACAGATCTATGGCTACACCTTC; CDR3: CAARGQIYGYTF
D: .; size: .; J: TRBJ2-1; V: TRBV4-1; DNA: TGCGCCAGCAGCCAAGAACAGGCCTACAATGAGCAGTTCTTC; CDR3: CASSQEQAYNEQFF
D: TRBD1; size: .; J: TRBJ1-1; V: TRBV27; DNA: TGTGCCAGCAGTTCCTCGACAGGGTATACGGATGAAGCTTTCTTT; CDR3: CASSSSTGYTDEAFF
D: .; size: .; J: TRBJ1-1; V: TRBV5-1; DNA: TGCGCCAGCAGCCTTGATCCGATGAACACTGAAGCTTTCTTT; CDR3: CASSLDPMNTEAFF
D: TRBD1; size: few; J: TRBJ2-3; V: TRBV5-1; DNA: TGCGCCAGCAGCTTCGGAGGGGCCATGTACAGGGGGCTCACAGATACGCAGTATTTT; CDR3: CASSFGGAMYRGLTDTQYF
D: TRBD2; size: .; J: TRBJ2-3; V: TRBV20-1; DNA: TGCAGTGCCGGGGGGGCCCGGGGAACAGGGAGAGGCACAGATACGCAGTATTTT; CDR3: CSAGGARGTGRGTDTQYF
D: .; size: .; J: TRBJ2-6; V: TRBV3-1; DNA: TGTGCCAGCAGCCAAGGCGGCAGCTCTGGGGCCAACGTCCTGACTTTC; CDR3: CASSQGGSSGANVLTF
D: .; size: few; J: TRBJ2-3; V: TRBV9; DNA: TGTGCCAGCAGCGTCGAACCGGGCCTACTCACAGATACGCAGTATTTT; CDR3: CASSVEPGLLTDTQYF